The TCR beta chain described here comes from a study of T cell responses to AZD1222 COVID-19 vaccine. This table comes from immunoSEQ multiplex PCR, and its TCRdb copy is limited to in-frame clones, with some not included. In the table there are roughly 180,000 clones, about 93% of which are singletons. V lost 0 bases, J lost 4 bases, and 9 bases lay in between. Germline-derived CDR1 and CDR2 are MNHEY and SVGAGI. There are 14 residues in the CDR3. This chain joins TRBV6-5 and TRBJ1-2; D not certain. Here the sequenced sample was peripheral blood, taken 28 days after the second dose of the MenACWY control vaccine. This TCR was recovered from an adult who received the MenACWY meningococcal vaccine as a control. The DNA of the CDR3 is TGTGCCAGCAGTTACTCGACCCCTAGCTATGGCTACACCTTC. As protein: CASSYSTPSYGYTF.